Following are 10 T cell receptor beta chains from one sample sequenced in a study of cytomegalovirus exposure and HLA in healthy donors. Only in-frame clones appear in the TCRdb table, and some are missing; sequencing was by immunoSEQ multiplex PCR. Of over 65,000 clones in the sample, less than 95% were seen once. Sequenced sample: PBMCs. The origin of the receptors is a woman younger than 35 in good health and CMV-seropositive.

V usage is TRBV4-1 and J usage is TRBJ2-7, with 8 bases fitting TRBD1. The CDR3 is 16 residues long. CDR1 and CDR2 (germline): MGHRA, YSYEKL. The junction had 9 bases not matched to a gene; V was cut back by 3 bases and J by 2 bases. The CDR3 loop reads CASSHPGTGITYEQYF. The CDR3 nucleotides are TGCGCCAGCAGCCATCCTGGGACAGGCATAACCTACGAGCAGTACTTC.

The chain recombines TRBV4-2 with TRBJ2-7, with TRBD2 as a possible D gene (6 bases). V was trimmed by 1 base and J by 1 base, leaving 11 bases between them. The V gene's germline CDR1 is LGHNA and CDR2 YNFKEQ. This CDR3 comprises 15 residues. CDR3 loop: CASSQGSGDSYEQYF. CDR3 sequence (DNA): TGTGCCAGCAGCCAAGGGTCGGGAGATTCCTACGAGCAGTACTTC.

CDR3 nucleotides: TGTGCCAGCAGCCCTGGGACTAGCGGATACAATGAGCAGTTCTTC. Translation: CASSPGTSGYNEQFF. The chain joins TRBV27 to TRBJ2-1; TRBD2 aligns across 11 bases. CDR1 and CDR2 from the germline V gene are MNHEY and SMNVEV (reference sequence). The V gene end was trimmed by 6 bases and the J gene end by 4 bases; junction bases not matched to a gene: 5. The CDR3 sequence is 15 residues long.

Here the CDR3 reads CASSSSGNNEQFF. The CDR3 DNA sequence: TGTGCCAGCAGCTCCTCAGGGAACAATGAGCAGTTCTTC. The chain carries TRBV7-6 and TRBJ2-1, with D tentatively TRBD1 (5 bases). CDR1 SGHVS and CDR2 FNYEAQ come from the germline V gene. The CDR3 loop spans 13 amino acids. Trimming cost V 4 bases and J 5 bases, with 9 bases left between them.

J is TRBJ1-1 and V is TRBV5-1, with D tentatively TRBD1 (6 bases). Germline values: CDR1 SGHRS, CDR2 YFSETQ. There are 13 residues in the CDR3. The germline V and J ends were trimmed by 4 bases and 3 bases, with 10 bases remaining between them. The CDR3 sequence is CASSHTGYTEAFF. The CDR3 coding sequence is TGCGCCAGCAGCCATACAGGGTACACTGAAGCTTTCTTT. The full variable domain, with the rest looked up from reference TRBV5-1 and TRBJ1-1, is KAGVTQTPRYLIKTRGQQVTLSCSPISGHRSVSWYQQTPGQGLQFLFEYFSETQRNKGNFPGRFSGRQFSNSRSEMNVSTLELGDSALYLCASSHTGYTEAFFGQGTRLTVV.

J is TRBJ2-7 and V is TRBV30, with D maybe TRBD1 (7 bases). There are 13 residues in the CDR3. CDR1 and CDR2 from the germline V gene are GTSNPN and SVGIG (reference sequence). V shed 0 bases and J shed 3 bases, with 9 bases lying between them. This CDR3 is CAWSVQGGYEQYF. Written as DNA, the CDR3 is TGTGCCTGGAGTGTGCAGGGGGGCTACGAGCAGTACTTC.

V is TRBV11-3 and J is TRBJ1-4; TRBD1 is a possible D gene (5 bases). Germline V lookup: CDR1 SGHNT, CDR2 YENEEA. The CDR3 covers 14 residues. Trimming cost V 0 bases and J 7 bases, with 9 bases left between them. The CDR3 here is CASSLEGRGEKLFF. CDR3 sequence (DNA): TGTGCCAGCAGCTTAGAAGGGAGGGGTGAAAAACTGTTTTTT.

CDR3 sequence reads: CAGGGGINTGELFF. Here the CDR3 DNA reads TGTGCCGGTGGTGGGGGGATAAACACCGGGGAGCTGTTTTTT. The rearrangement joins TRBV30 to TRBJ2-2, with D maybe TRBD2 (6 bases). Germline V gene data show CDR1 as GTSNPN and CDR2 as SVGIG (reference sequence). Trimming cost V 8 bases and J 2 bases, with 15 bases left between them. This CDR3 is built from 14 residues. Drawing the rest from reference TRBV30 and TRBJ2-2, the complete variable domain is SQTIHQWPATLVQPVGSPLSLECTVEGTSNPNLYWYRQAAGRGLQLLFYSVGIGQISSEVPQNLSASRPQDRQFILSSKKLLLSDSGFYLCAGGGGINTGELFFGEGSRLTVL.

V usage is TRBV20-1 and J usage is TRBJ1-2, with D maybe TRBD1 (5 bases). Trimming stripped 7 bases from V and 5 bases from J, with 11 bases between. Germline CDR1 DFQATT, CDR2 SNEGSKA (reference sequence). The CDR3 sequence is 11 residues long. The CDR3 loop is CSVGLRYGYTF. DNA of the CDR3: TGCAGTGTGGGGCTACGGTATGGCTACACCTTC.

This chain connects TRBV7-8 to TRBJ2-7; 13 nucleotides align to TRBD2. Germline V lookup: CDR1 SGHVS, CDR2 FQNEAQ. The CDR3 is made up of 17 amino acids. The V gene end was trimmed by 5 bases and the J gene end by 0 bases; junction bases not matched to a gene: 7. For the CDR3, the DNA is TGTGCCAGCAGCCCGGGACTAGCGGGATCCGGCTCCTACGAGCAGTACTTC. This codes for CASSPGLAGSGSYEQYF. The whole variable domain, remainder taken from reference TRBV7-8 and TRBJ2-7, is GAGVSQSPRYKVAKRGQDVALRCDPISGHVSLFWYQQALGQGPEFLTYFQNEAQLDKSGLPSDRFFAERPEGSVSTLKIQRTQQEDSAVYLCASSPGLAGSGSYEQYFGPGTRLTVT.